This record concerns one TCR beta chain sequence. Its antigen is as yet unknown. The data were obtained in a study of CD8 T cells in ankylosing spondylitis. The CDR3 loop spans 14 amino acids. Trimming cost V 6 bases and J 4 bases, with 16 bases left between them. Per germline, CDR1 DFQATT and CDR2 SNEGSKA (reference sequence). Study-level findings and limits: Characteristic of ankylosing spondylitis blood, it appeared, was a TCR beta motif comprising about eight highly homologous variants.

Preparation of TCR beta libraries was done by quantitative 5'-RACE with molecular barcodes. From the 5' RACE reads, TCRdb called clonotypes with MiXCR, one entry per CDR3 protein. The sample yields over 400,000 distinct CDR3 sequences, 26% seen once. The sequencing sample was made of blood, either unsorted or a sorted T cell fraction (not recorded which). The clonotype was recovered from a male donor with ankylosing spondylitis. The V and J genes are TRBV20-1 and TRBJ1-3; D possibly corresponds to TRBD1 (5 bases). The CDR3 coding sequence is TGCAGTGCCCGAATGGGGGGAGTAGGAAACACCATATATTTT. It yields the protein CSARMGGVGNTIYF.